One sample yielded the 17 T cell receptor beta chains listed below, sequenced in a study of regulatory T cells in long-lasting Graves disease. Both iRepertoire HTBI primers and Arm-PCR of CDR3 regions were used to build the TCR beta libraries. TCRdb used MiXCR to reprocess the multiplex PCR reads, holding one entry per CDR3 protein. The sample has about 400,000 distinct CDR3 sequences, roughly 20% seen once. Time point noted: persistent/refractory GD, antithyroid drugs over 5 years with positive TRAb. The TCR library was prepared using RNA isolated from PBMCs. Specimen: peripheral blood mononuclear cells (PBMCs), collected when the disease was refractory, from a patient treated with antithyroid drugs. Receptors originate from a female donor with Graves disease.

This clonotype was seen a handful of times. The chain employs TRBV7-9 and TRBJ2-7; 15 bases are a match to TRBD2. Germline V CDR1 and CDR2: SEHNR, FQNEAQ (reference sequence). The V gene end was trimmed by 5 bases and the J gene end by 5 bases; junction bases not matched to a gene: 13. CDR3 length: 18 residues. DNA for the CDR3: TGTGCCAGCAGCGCTAGGACTAGCGGGAGGGCCAAGGTTCACGAGCAGTACTTC. Amino acid sequence: CASSARTSGRAKVHEQYF.

V usage is TRBV20-1 and J usage is TRBJ2-7; D is perhaps TRBD1 (5 bases). CDR1 and CDR2 (germline): DFQATT, SNEGSKA (reference sequence). CDR3 length: 13 amino acids. The V end lost 1 base, the J end lost 2 bases, and 9 bases lay between the germline ends. The CDR3 here is CSARGQSPYEQYF. The CDR3 nucleotides are TGCAGTGCTAGAGGACAGAGCCCCTACGAGCAGTACTTC.

This clonotype was observed a handful of times. CDR3 amino acids: CASRWLVSADSAKESSYEQYF. As DNA, the CDR3 is TGTGCCAGCAGGTGGCTAGTCTCAGCGGACTCGGCGAAAGAAAGCTCCTACGAGCAGTACTTC. The gene calls are TRBV25-1 and TRBJ2-7, with a weak D call TRBD2 (5 bases). The germline CDR1 and CDR2 sequences are MGHDK and SYGVNS. The V end lost 6 bases, the J end lost 0 bases, and 33 bases lay between the germline ends. The CDR3 runs to 21 residues.

About this clonotype: This may be a read error: a much more frequent sequence differs by one nucleotide. The rearrangement links TRBV2 to TRBJ2-7, with D unresolved. Germline assignment: CDR1 SNHLY and CDR2 FYNNEI. This CDR3 contains 14 residues. The chain's CDR3 is CASKARQGPYGQYF. For the CDR3, the DNA is TGTGCCAGCAAGGCTAGACAAGGACCCTACGGGCAGTACTTC.

This clonotype was seen more than once but under ten times. This chain uses TRBV11-2 with TRBJ1-5; TRBD1 matches 7 bases. Losses at the gene ends were 5 bases for V and 8 bases for J; bases not matched to a gene: 12. CDR3 size: 15 residues. CDR1 SGHAT and CDR2 FQNNGV come from the germline V gene. As DNA, the CDR3 is TGTGCCAGCAGCCCCCAGGGGGGGGGTCGGGAGCCCCAGCATTTT. It is translated as CASSPQGGGREPQHF.

In the case of this clonotype: This likely came from a read error, as a far larger clone is one base away. The CDR3 is CASSHSADPTRGGTGELFF. The CDR3 DNA follows: TGTGCCAGCAGTCACTCGGCGGATCCCACCCGGGGTGGGACCGGGGAGCTGTTTTTT. This chain joins TRBV11-2 and TRBJ2-2; a weak D match, TRBD2 (5 bases). There are 19 residues in the CDR3. V shed 6 bases and J shed 5 bases, with 28 bases lying between them. Germline assignment: CDR1 SGHAT and CDR2 FQNNGV.

The chain joins TRBV20-1 to TRBJ2-6; weak D call: TRBD1 (5 bases). The CDR3 runs to 15 residues. The V end lost 5 bases, the J end lost 9 bases, and 20 bases lay between the germline ends. Germline CDR1 reads DFQATT; CDR2 reads SNEGSKA (reference sequence). The CDR3 DNA sequence: TGCAGTGCTCAGGCCGCAGGGCCGCTTTACAACGTCCTGACTTTC. Translation: CSAQAAGPLYNVLTF.

This clonotype was detected a few times. This chain connects TRBV6-1 to TRBJ2-5; 8 bases line up with TRBD2. The ends lost 7 bases at V and 5 bases at J; junction bases unmatched: 9. Germline V gene sequence: CDR1 MNHNS, CDR2 SASEGT. The CDR3 is made up of 14 amino acids. CDR3 sequence reads: CASTQAGGRETQYF. Here the CDR3 DNA reads TGTGCCAGCACTCAGGCGGGAGGCAGGGAGACCCAGTACTTC.

This clonotype has at least ten counts. This chain joins TRBV28 and TRBJ1-1; 8 bases line up with TRBD1. The CDR3 is 15 amino acids. Losses at the gene ends were 3 bases for V and 0 bases for J; bases not matched to a gene: 3. Germline V gene lookup returns CDR1 MDHEN and CDR2 SYDVKM. The CDR3 sequence: CASSLDRVMNTEAFF. CDR3 sequence (DNA): TGTGCCAGCAGTTTGGACAGGGTTATGAACACTGAAGCTTTCTTT.

The CDR3 here is CSDIDRTNGYTF. The CDR3, as DNA: TGCAGCGACATCGACAGGACTAATGGCTACACCTTC. V is TRBV29-1 and J is TRBJ1-2; D might be TRBD1 (6 bases). Germline assignment: CDR1 SQVTM and CDR2 ANQGSEA. Between the trimmed V and J ends, which lost 7 bases and 6 bases, there was a span of 15 bases. CDR3 length equals 12 residues.

This clonotype was seen a handful of times. This chain links TRBV11-2 with TRBJ2-1, with D possibly being TRBD2 (6 bases). V shed 5 bases and J shed 2 bases, with 13 bases lying between them. CDR3 size: 15 residues. Looked up from germline, CDR1 is SGHAT and CDR2 is FQNNGV. The CDR3 coding sequence is TGTGCCAGCAGCCCCAGCGGAGGGGCCTACAATGAGCAGTTCTTC. Its translation: CASSPSGGAYNEQFF.

The V gene is TRBV7-9, the J gene TRBJ2-1, with 7 bases identical to TRBD1. Trimming removed 1 base from V and 2 bases from J; junction bases left unmatched: 2. The CDR3 sequence is 15 residues long. Germline assignment: CDR1 SEHNR and CDR2 FQNEAQ (reference sequence). CDR3 in DNA: TGTGCCAGCAGCTTAGTTCAGGGGGCCTACAATGAGCAGTTCTTC. Amino acids: CASSLVQGAYNEQFF. Variable domain in full (rest from reference TRBV7-9 and TRBJ2-1): DTGVSQNPRHKITKRGQNVTFRCDPISEHNRLYWYRQTLGQGPEFLTYFQNEAQLEKSRLLSDRFSAERPKGSFSTLEIQRTEQGDSAMYLCASSLVQGAYNEQFFGPGTRLTVL.

Only a few counts were recorded for this clonotype. The gene calls are TRBV12-3 or TRBV12-4 and TRBJ2-7; 12 nucleotides agree with TRBD2. This CDR3 is built from 15 residues. After removal of 6 bases from V and 1 base from J, the junction contained 4 bases not matched to a gene. The CDR3: CASRETSGGSYEQYF. CDR3 nucleotides: TGTGCCAGCAGGGAAACTAGCGGGGGGTCCTACGAGCAGTACTTC.

At least ten counts were recorded for this clonotype. The chain recombines TRBV20-1 with TRBJ2-5; D remains ambiguous. The germline V and J ends were trimmed by 0 bases and 0 bases, with 8 bases remaining between them. Looked up from germline, CDR1 is DFQATT and CDR2 is SNEGSKA (reference sequence). This CDR3 contains 14 residues. The DNA for the CDR3 is TGCAGTGCTAGAGATTGGGCAGACCAAGAGACCCAGTACTTC. Protein product: CSARDWADQETQYF.

This clonotype has at least ten counts. V usage is TRBV6-1 and J usage is TRBJ1-1, with unresolved D. The CDR3 runs to 10 residues. The germline gives CDR1 MNHNS, CDR2 SASEGT. The V and J ends lost 1 base and 12 bases respectively, with 6 bases between them. The CDR3 protein is CASSEGATFF. The CDR3 DNA reads TGTGCCAGCAGTGAAGGGGCCACTTTCTTT.

This clonotype was seen a few times. V and J are TRBV6-1 and TRBJ1-2; the match to TRBD1 covers 7 bases. The V segment lost 6 bases and the J segment 2 bases; nucleotides outside the gene matches: 9. CDR3 length: 15 amino acids. CDR1 is MNHNS and CDR2 is SASEGT in the germline V gene. In DNA, the CDR3 is TGTGCCAGCAGCCGCTCCCGGGACAGAAACTATGGCTACACCTTC. Encoded protein: CASSRSRDRNYGYTF.

This clonotype was picked up a small number of times. The V call is TRBV27, the J call TRBJ2-1; D may be TRBD1 or TRBD2 (6 bases each). Germline assignment: CDR1 MNHEY and CDR2 SMNVEV (reference sequence). V shed 5 bases and J shed 1 base, with 18 bases lying between them. CDR3 length equals 17 residues. CDR3 protein: CASSPIDGGASYNEQFF. The DNA of the CDR3 is TGTGCCAGCAGTCCGATCGACGGGGGCGCTTCCTACAATGAGCAGTTCTTC.